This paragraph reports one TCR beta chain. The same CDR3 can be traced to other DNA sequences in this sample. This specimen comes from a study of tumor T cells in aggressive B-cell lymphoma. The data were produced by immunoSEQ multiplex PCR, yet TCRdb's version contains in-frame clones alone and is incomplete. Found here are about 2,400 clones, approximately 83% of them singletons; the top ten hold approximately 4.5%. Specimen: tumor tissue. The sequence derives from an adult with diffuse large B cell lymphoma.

The CDR3 protein is CASSQGLRNEKLFF. CDR3 bases: TGCGCCAGCAGCCAAGGGTTGCGTAATGAAAAACTGTTTTTT. This chain links TRBV4-1 with TRBJ1-4; D is uncertain. The CDR3 has 14 amino acids. Germline lookup yields CDR1 MGHRA and CDR2 YSYEKL. Deletions cut 1 base from V and 4 bases from J, with 7 bases between.